This T cell receptor (beta chain) is from a study of cytomegalovirus exposure and HLA in healthy donors. This clone was counted between two and nine times. Its antigen is unidentified. With V trimmed by 6 bases and J by 1 base, 19 bases remained unmatched. Germline CDR1 reads MNHEY; CDR2 reads SMNVEV (reference sequence). This CDR3 is 20 amino acids long. The study ran its PCR with 60 Vbeta and 13 Jbeta primers. TCRdb's table, derived via immunoSEQ multiplex PCR, lists solely in-frame clones and lacks some. The sample lists 150,000 to 200,000 clones, approximately 82% seen once, with about 10% in the top ten. Study-level results: A prior analysis recorded that most TCR beta V segments were productive about 87% or about 30% of the time. CMV serostatus was the only recorded immune exposure for donors. The study recorded 164 TCR beta chains that were cytomegalovirus-associated. A later analysis reported that several of the most significant clusters appeared to be linked to common viral pathogens, among them Epstein-Barr virus.

The receptor comes from a man younger than 35 in good health and CMV-seropositive. Source material: PBMCs. The chain has TRBV27 and TRBJ2-7, with 12 bases lining up with TRBD1. The CDR3 DNA reads as TGTGCCAGCAGGCCCTTATATGGGACAGGGGGCGCATCAGGGTCCTACGAGCAGTACTTC. This encodes CASRPLYGTGGASGSYEQYF.